This T cell receptor (beta chain) was sequenced during a study of beta chain features in type 1 diabetes. There are many counts of this clone. Its antigen remains unidentified. Whole-study results and caveats: Patients with Type 1 diabetes showed moderately but significantly shorter TCRB CDR3s in all four CD4+ subsets. In cDNA sequencing, cells with high TCR expression could be over-represented.

V was shortened by 6 bases and J by 4 bases, with 10 bases between the two germline ends. The CDR3 is 12 residues long. The germline gives CDR1 SNHLY, CDR2 FYNNEI. Expressed TCRB transcripts got sequenced, as all isolated RNA was reverse transcribed. Sequenced by immunoSEQ multiplex PCR; TCRdb stores in-frame clones only, minus some. The data show over 150,000 clones, about 8% seen once. This chain links TRBV2 with TRBJ2-7; D gene uncertain. The source is a woman aged 40 to 55 with type 1 diabetes. Sequencing was performed on central memory CD4+ T cells from blood. CDR3 DNA: TGTGCCAGCAGCATAACTACTTACGAGCAGTACTTC. Its protein is CASSITTYEQYF.